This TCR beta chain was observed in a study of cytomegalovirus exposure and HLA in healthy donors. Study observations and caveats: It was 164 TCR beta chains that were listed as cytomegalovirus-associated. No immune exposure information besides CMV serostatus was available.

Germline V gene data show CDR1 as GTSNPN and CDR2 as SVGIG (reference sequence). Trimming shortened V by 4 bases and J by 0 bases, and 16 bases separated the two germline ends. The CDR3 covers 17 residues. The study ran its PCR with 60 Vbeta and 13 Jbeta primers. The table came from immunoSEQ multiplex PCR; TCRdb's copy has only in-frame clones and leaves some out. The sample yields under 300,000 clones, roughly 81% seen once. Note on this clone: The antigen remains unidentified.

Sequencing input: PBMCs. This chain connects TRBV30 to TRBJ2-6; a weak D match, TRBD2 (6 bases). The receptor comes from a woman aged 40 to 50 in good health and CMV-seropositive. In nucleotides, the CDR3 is TGTGCCTGGACTGGGGGGAGGCAATACTCTGGGGCCAACGTCCTGACTTTC. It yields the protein CAWTGGRQYSGANVLTF.